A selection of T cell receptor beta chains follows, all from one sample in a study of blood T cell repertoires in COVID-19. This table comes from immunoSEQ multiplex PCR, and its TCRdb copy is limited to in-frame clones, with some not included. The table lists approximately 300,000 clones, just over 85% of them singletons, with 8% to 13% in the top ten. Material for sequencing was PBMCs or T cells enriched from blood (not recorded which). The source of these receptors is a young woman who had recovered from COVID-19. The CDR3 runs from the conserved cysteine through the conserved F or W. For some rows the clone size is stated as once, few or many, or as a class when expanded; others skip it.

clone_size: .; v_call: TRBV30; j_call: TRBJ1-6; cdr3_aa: CAWSIRGLNNSPLHF
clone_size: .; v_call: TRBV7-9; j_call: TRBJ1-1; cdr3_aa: CASSRLTGNTEAFF
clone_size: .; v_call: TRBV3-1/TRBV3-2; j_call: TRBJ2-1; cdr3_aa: CASSPGLSGVNEQFF
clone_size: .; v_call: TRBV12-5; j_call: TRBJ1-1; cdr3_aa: CASRGGAENTEAFF
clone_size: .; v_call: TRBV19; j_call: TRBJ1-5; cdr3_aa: CASTRDRGRNQPQHF
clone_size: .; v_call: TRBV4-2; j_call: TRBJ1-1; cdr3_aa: CASSHPDRGTEAFF
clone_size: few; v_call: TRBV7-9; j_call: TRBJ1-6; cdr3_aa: CASSLDGTGEGSPLHF
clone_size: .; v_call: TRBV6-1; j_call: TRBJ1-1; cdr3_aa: CASSDAIRVPNTEAFF
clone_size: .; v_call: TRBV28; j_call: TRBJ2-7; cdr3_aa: CASSATGQDEQYF
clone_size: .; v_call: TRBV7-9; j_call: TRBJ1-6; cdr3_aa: CASTGGSNSPLHF
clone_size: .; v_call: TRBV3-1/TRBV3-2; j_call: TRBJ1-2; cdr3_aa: CASSQHPGQTNYGYTF
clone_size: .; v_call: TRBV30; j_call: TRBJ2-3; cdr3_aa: CAWSVSGGSVDTQYF
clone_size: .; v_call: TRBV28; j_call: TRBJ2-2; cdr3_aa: CATTDRGRGTGELFF
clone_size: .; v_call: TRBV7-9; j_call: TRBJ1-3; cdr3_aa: CASSRRSDGNTIYF
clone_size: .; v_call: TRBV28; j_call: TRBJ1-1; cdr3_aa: CASSLFAEAFF
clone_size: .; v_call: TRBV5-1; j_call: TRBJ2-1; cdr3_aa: CASSRPPGQGNEQFF
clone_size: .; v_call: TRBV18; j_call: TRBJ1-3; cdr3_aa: CASSEGAGNTIYF
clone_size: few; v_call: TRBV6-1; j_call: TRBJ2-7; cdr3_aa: CASSGGKGGSSYEQYF
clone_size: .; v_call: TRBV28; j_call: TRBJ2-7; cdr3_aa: CASSPGISYEQYF
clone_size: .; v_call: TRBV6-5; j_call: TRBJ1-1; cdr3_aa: CASSTPGQGSTEAFF
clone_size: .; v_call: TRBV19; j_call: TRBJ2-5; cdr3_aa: CASSMGLAGGETQYF
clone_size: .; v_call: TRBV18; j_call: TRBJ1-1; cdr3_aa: CASSPRDRRDPEAFF
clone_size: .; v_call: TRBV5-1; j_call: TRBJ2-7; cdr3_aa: CASSTPTGTGGEQYF
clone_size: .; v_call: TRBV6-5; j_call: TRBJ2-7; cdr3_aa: CASSLRQGPSYEQYF
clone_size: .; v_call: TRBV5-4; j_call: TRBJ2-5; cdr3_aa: CASSLGLAGATPYQETQYF
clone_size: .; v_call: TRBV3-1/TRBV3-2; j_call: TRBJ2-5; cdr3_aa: CASSQGTSGAQETQYF
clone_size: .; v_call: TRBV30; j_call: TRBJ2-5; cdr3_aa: CAWDRAGTETQYF
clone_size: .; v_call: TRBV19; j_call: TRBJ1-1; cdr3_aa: CASSIGQGGEAFF
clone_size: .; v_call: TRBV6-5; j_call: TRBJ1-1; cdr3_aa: CASSYSGTGEAFF